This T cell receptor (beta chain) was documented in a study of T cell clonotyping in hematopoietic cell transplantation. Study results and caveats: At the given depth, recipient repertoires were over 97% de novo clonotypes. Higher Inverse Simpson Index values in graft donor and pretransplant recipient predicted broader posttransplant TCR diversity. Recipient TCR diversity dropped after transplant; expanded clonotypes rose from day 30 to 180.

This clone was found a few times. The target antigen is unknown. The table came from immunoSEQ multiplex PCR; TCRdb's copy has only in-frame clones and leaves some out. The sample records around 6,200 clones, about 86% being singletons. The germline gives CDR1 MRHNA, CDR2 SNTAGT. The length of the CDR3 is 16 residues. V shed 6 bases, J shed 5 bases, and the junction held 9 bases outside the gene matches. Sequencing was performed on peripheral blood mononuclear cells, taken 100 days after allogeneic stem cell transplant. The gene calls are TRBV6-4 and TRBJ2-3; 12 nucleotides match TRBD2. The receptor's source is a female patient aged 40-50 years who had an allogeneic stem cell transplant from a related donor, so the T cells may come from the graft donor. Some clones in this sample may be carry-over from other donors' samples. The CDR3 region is CASRKTSGRVGDTQYF. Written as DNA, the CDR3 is TGTGCCAGCAGGAAGACTAGCGGGAGAGTGGGAGATACGCAGTATTTT.